Below are 5 T cell receptor beta chains sequenced from a single sample in a study of graft-versus-host responses after intestinal transplantation. Sequencing used immunoSEQ multiplex PCR; TCRdb keeps in-frame clones, though not all of them. The sample has about 100,000 clones, about 90% seen once. These receptors' antigens are unknown. The sample was unstimulated CD4+ T cells sorted from spleen or lymph node cells, taken before transplant. The receptor source for this set is a human donor who was the organ donor for an intestinal transplant.

This chain uses TRBV6-5 with TRBJ2-7; 9 bases align to TRBD1. Trimming removed 2 bases from V and 3 bases from J; junction bases left unmatched: 2. The CDR3 length is 14 residues. The germline V gene has CDR1 MNHEY and CDR2 SVGAGI. Here the CDR3 DNA reads TGTGCCAGCAGTTACCGGGGACAGGGCTACGAGCAGTACTTC. Residues: CASSYRGQGYEQYF.

The chain joins TRBV7-3 to TRBJ2-1; weak D call: TRBD1 (5 bases). The CDR3 is made up of 15 amino acids. V shed 2 bases and J shed 4 bases, with 12 bases lying between them. Germline CDR1 reads SGHTA; CDR2 reads FQGTGA. In nucleotides, the CDR3 is TGTGCCAGCAGCTTATCAGGGTTTGGATACAATGAGCAGTTCTTC. This encodes CASSLSGFGYNEQFF.

This chain uses TRBV20-1 with TRBJ1-6; no reliable D call. V dropped 4 bases and J dropped 8 bases, with 6 bases sitting between them. The CDR3 is 11 amino acids. Germline assignment: CDR1 DFQATT and CDR2 SNEGSKA (reference sequence). The CDR3 sequence: CSANSDSPLHF. As DNA, the CDR3 is TGCAGTGCTAATTCGGATTCACCCCTCCACTTT.

This sequence joins TRBV4-2 and TRBJ2-1, with 11 bases lining up with TRBD2. CDR1 is LGHNA and CDR2 is YNFKEQ in the germline V gene. The CDR3 is 16 residues long. The V gene end was trimmed by 0 bases and the J gene end by 10 bases; junction bases not matched to a gene: 8. The CDR3 DNA reads as TGTGCCAGCAGCCAAGATGTATGGGCTAGCGGGGGGGAGCAGTTCTTC. It translates to CASSQDVWASGGEQFF.

This clone was seen more than once but under ten times. The gene calls are TRBV5-6 and TRBJ1-3; D is uncertain. This CDR3 spans 14 amino acids. In germline, CDR1 is SGHDT, CDR2 YYEEEE. V lost 4 bases to trimming and J lost 7 bases, with 15 bases between them. DNA of the CDR3: TGTGCCAGCAGCCTCTTCCGGGTCGGGAACACCATATATTTT. It is translated as CASSLFRVGNTIYF.